The subject of this entry is one T cell receptor beta chain. In its sample, this clone was seen a few times. Its antigen remains undetermined. The input lacks base qualities; no much larger clone sits a single base away. Trimming accounts for 8 bases at V and 5 bases at J, while the number of junction bases matched to no gene is 8. There are 14 amino acids in the CDR3, from cysteine to phenylalanine inclusive. The sequence is cut down to CDR3 DNA, 42 bases in frame from base 1. CDR1 and CDR2, per the germline V gene (reference sequence), are SEHNR and FQNEAQ. Magnetically isolated CD3+ T cells were stimulated roughly 1.4 hours with PMA and ionomycin, then labeled by IL-17A and IFNgamma cytokine secretion assays. Synovial fluid effusions were aspirated from actively inflamed joints of psoriatic arthritis patients. For each patient, synovial fluid served as the source from which three memory CD8+ T cell populations were isolated by sorting: Tc1 cells (IL-17A-IFNgamma+), Tc17 cells (IL-17A+) and the bulk memory fraction, allowing their TCR repertoires to be compared. The Classification of Psoriatic Arthritis Study Group (CASPAR) criteria were met by the psoriatic arthritis patients. Cytokine-secreting cells were counterstained with a viability dye and with anti-CD3, CD8, CD14 and CD4 antibodies and were sorted on a BD FACSAria. TCRbeta sequencing was performed on sorted synovial fluid CD8+ T cell subsets from three patients with psoriatic arthritis. Before use, synovial fluid mononuclear cells were separated with Lymphoprep and cryopreserved in liquid nitrogen. Approximately 50% fetal calf serum and around 9.9% dimethyl sulfoxide were contained in the cryopreservation medium.

After DNA extraction (Qiagen), TCRbeta V-D-J rearrangements were amplified in a bias-controlled manner and then sequenced at high throughput (immunoSEQ; Adaptive Biotech). For the original study's pipeline: The immunoSEQ Analyzer platform was used to analyze productive sequences at the sequence level. Clonality was computed as 1 minus Pielou's evenness, ranging from 0 (highly polyclonal) to 1 (monoclonal). How much repertoires overlapped between subsets was quantified with the Morisita index, which goes from 0 (no similarity) to 1 (complete similarity). Not all clones reach the TCRdb copy of this immuneACCESS table, which keeps in-frame sequences only. Checked studies attribute under half of the gap to unresolved V genes and leave the rest unexplained. V and J calls and clone size are given by that table; D and trimming were obtained from the DNA. Recorded for this sample are about 2,200 clones; about two thirds of them occurred a single time. The top ten constitute around 10% of the sample.

The data belong to a study of IL-17A CD8 T cells in psoriatic arthritis synovium. With respect to the entire study: The study aimed to define the phenotype, molecular profile and function of synovial IL-17A+CD8+ T cells in psoriatic arthritis pathogenesis.

The research as a whole found: Morisita overlap indices above 0.75 were seen in two patients because many Tc17 clones were shared with the synovial Tc1 population. Although most synovial CD8+ subsets stayed polyclonal, some individual clones made up over 4% of the repertoire. Cells came from synovial fluid rather than synovial tissue, since no psoriatic arthritis synovial tissue samples were available. TCR sequencing covered only a few patients, which the authors acknowledged as a limited sample size.

The sample consisted of IFN-gamma+ CD8+ T cells from synovial fluid. The sample's cell subset or site label is to be understood as: IL-17A-IFNgamma+ memory CD8+ (Tc1) cells. The source is a human donor with psoriatic arthritis. The chain couples TRBV7-9 to TRBJ2-2; 7 of the junction bases match TRBD2. In nucleotides, the sequence is TGTGCCAGCGCCCGACTAGCCGGTACCGGGGAGCTGTTTTTT. It is translated as CASARLAGTGELFF.